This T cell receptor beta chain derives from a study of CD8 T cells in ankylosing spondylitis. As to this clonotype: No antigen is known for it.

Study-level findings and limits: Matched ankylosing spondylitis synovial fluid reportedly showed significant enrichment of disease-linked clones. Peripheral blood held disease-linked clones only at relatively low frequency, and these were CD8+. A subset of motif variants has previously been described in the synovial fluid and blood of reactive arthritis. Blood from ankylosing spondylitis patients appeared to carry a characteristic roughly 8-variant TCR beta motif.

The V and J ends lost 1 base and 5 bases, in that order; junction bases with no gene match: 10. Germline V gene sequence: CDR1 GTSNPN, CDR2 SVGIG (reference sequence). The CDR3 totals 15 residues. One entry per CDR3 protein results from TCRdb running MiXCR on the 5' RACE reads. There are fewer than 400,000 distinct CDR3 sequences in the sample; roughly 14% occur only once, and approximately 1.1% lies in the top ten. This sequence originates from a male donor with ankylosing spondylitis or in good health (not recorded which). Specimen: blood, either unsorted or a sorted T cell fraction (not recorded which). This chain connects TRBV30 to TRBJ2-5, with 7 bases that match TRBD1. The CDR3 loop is CAWSDPGQRPETQYF. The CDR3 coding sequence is TGTGCCTGGAGTGATCCGGGACAGAGACCGGAGACCCAGTACTTC.